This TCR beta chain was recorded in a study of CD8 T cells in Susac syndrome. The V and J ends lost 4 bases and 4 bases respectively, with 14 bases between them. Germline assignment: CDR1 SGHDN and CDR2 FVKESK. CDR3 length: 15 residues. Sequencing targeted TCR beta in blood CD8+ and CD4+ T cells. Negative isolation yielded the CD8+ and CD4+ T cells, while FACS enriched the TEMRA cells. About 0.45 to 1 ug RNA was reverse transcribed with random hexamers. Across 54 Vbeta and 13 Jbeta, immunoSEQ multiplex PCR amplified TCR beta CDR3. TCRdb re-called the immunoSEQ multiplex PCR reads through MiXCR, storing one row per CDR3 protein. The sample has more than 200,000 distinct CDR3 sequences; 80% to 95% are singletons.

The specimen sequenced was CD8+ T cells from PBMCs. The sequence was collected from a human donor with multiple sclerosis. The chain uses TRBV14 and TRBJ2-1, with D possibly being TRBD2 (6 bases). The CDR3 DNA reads TGTGCCAGCAGCCTAACGGGAGAAGGTTACAATGAGCAGTTCTTC. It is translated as CASSLTGEGYNEQFF.